Each of the 20 T cell receptor beta chains below was sequenced from the same sample in a study of memory CD4+ T cells and cytomegalovirus serostatus. Produced via immunoSEQ multiplex PCR; TCRdb's table is partial and in-frame only. The profile covers about 40,000 clones, with 70% to 80% appearing a single time and 0.79% taken by the ten largest. The sort gate was single viable CD3+CD4+CD8-CD45RO+ cells for memory CD4+ T cells. The sequencing sample was made of memory CD4+ T cells from blood. These receptors were collected from an adult in good health and CMV-seronegative.

The chain employs TRBV5-1 and TRBJ1-1; D remains ambiguous. The V gene lost 5 bases and the J gene lost 4 bases, with 18 bases spanning the gap. From germline, CDR1 is SGHRS and CDR2 YFSETQ. This CDR3 comprises 15 residues. CDR3 DNA: TGCGCCAGCAGTTCAGTTCGGGGTGTGAGCACTGAAGCTTTCTTT. Protein: CASSSVRGVSTEAFF. Based on the CDR3 plus reference TRBV5-1 and TRBJ1-1, the full variable domain is KAGVTQTPRYLIKTRGQQVTLSCSPISGHRSVSWYQQTPGQGLQFLFEYFSETQRNKGNFPGRFSGRQFSNSRSEMNVSTLELGDSALYLCASSSVRGVSTEAFFGQGTRLTVV.

The rearrangement links TRBV7-6 to TRBJ2-1, with 7 bases identical to TRBD1. The V segment lost 4 bases and the J segment 10 bases; nucleotides outside the gene matches: 16. CDR3 length equals 16 residues. From germline, CDR1 is SGHVS and CDR2 FNYEAQ. The DNA of the CDR3 is TGTGCCAGCAGCTGGGACCCCGGGACAGCCGATCTGGAGCAGTTCTTC. This codes for CASSWDPGTADLEQFF.

The chain links TRBV27 to TRBJ2-7; no clear D. The V end lost 0 bases, the J end lost 4 bases, and 13 bases lay between the germline ends. The CDR3 is made up of 15 amino acids. Germline V gives CDR1 MNHEY, CDR2 SMNVEV (reference sequence). The CDR3 coding sequence is TGTGCCAGCAGTTTATCGAGGCTAGTCACTTACGAGCAGTACTTC. Its protein is CASSLSRLVTYEQYF.

The rearrangement uses TRBV18 and TRBJ2-1; TRBD2 matches 11 bases. CDR1 is KGHSH and CDR2 is LQKENI in the germline V gene. There are 15 residues in the CDR3. The V gene end was trimmed by 6 bases and the J gene end by 7 bases; junction bases not matched to a gene: 8. Written as DNA, the CDR3 is TGTGCCAGCTCCTTAGCGGGGGGGCCTTGGAATGAGCAGTTCTTC. The encoded protein is CASSLAGGPWNEQFF.

This rearrangement joins TRBV7-2 to TRBJ1-2; no reliable D call. Trimming pared 1 base from V and 4 bases from J, leaving 4 bases between. Germline CDR1 is SGHTA and CDR2 is FQGNSA. The CDR3 covers 12 residues. This CDR3 is CASSLESYGYTF. The CDR3 DNA is TGTGCCAGCAGCTTAGAGTCCTATGGCTACACCTTC.

This clone appeared once. The CDR3 sequence is CASRESPTSSYEQYF. The CDR3 DNA reads TGTGCCAGCAGGGAGTCACCGACTAGCTCCTACGAGCAGTACTTC. The chain couples TRBV6-1 to TRBJ2-7, with a weak D call TRBD2 (6 bases). The germline V gene encodes CDR1 MNHNS and CDR2 SASEGT. The CDR3 consists of 15 residues. Trimming removed 6 bases at V and 0 bases at J, with 15 bases between.

This clone appeared once. The chain recombines TRBV2 with TRBJ1-1, with a weak D call TRBD1 (5 bases). The V and J ends lost 5 bases and 5 bases respectively, with 12 bases between them. From germline, CDR1 is SNHLY and CDR2 FYNNEI. The CDR3 extends over 13 amino acids. The CDR3 here is CASSREEGTEAFF. The CDR3 DNA is TGTGCCAGCAGTAGGGAGGAGGGGACTGAAGCTTTCTTT. Full variable domain (outside the CDR3, taken from reference TRBV2 and TRBJ1-1): EPEVTQTPSHQVTQMGQEVILRCVPISNHLYFYWYRQILGQKVEFLVSFYNNEISEKSEIFDDQFSVERPDGSNFTLKIRSTKLEDSAMYFCASSREEGTEAFFGQGTRLTVV.

The J gene is TRBJ2-5, the V gene TRBV5-1; 9 bases are a match to TRBD1. The CDR3 totals 14 residues. V was pared by 3 bases and J by 3 bases, with 3 bases of the junction left unmatched. Germline V gives CDR1 SGHRS, CDR2 YFSETQ. The CDR3 region is CASSSWTGEETQYF. The CDR3 DNA sequence: TGCGCCAGCAGCTCGTGGACAGGGGAAGAGACCCAGTACTTC.

This clone was counted a single time. The chain links TRBV7-6 to TRBJ2-3, with D tentatively TRBD1 (5 bases). The CDR3 length is 14 residues. In germline, CDR1 is SGHVS, CDR2 FNYEAQ. The ends were cut back, 4 bases at V and 5 bases at J, with 13 bases in the middle. The CDR3 spells CASSSQGARDTQYF. The CDR3 nucleotides are TGTGCCAGCAGCTCGCAGGGTGCGCGAGATACGCAGTATTTT.

V is TRBV18 and J is TRBJ1-2, with no clear D. CDR1 KGHSH and CDR2 LQKENI come from the germline V gene. There are 14 residues in the CDR3. Trimming shortened V by 4 bases and J by 4 bases, and 13 bases separated the two germline ends. The CDR3 sequence: CASSREAGIYGYTF. CDR3 bases: TGTGCCAGCTCACGAGAAGCAGGAATCTATGGCTACACCTTC.

This clone was observed a handful of times. This sequence joins TRBV6-1 and TRBJ2-7; 7 nucleotides agree with TRBD1. V shed 7 bases and J 0 bases; nucleotides not matched to a gene: 9. Germline CDR1 MNHNS, CDR2 SASEGT. The CDR3 consists of 15 residues. The DNA of the CDR3 is TGTGCCAGCACTAAAGGACAGGCCTTCTCCTACGAGCAGTACTTC. It specifies CASTKGQAFSYEQYF.

This clone was seen more than once but under ten times. This chain uses TRBV11-2 with TRBJ1-1; D not certain. The CDR3 loop spans 14 amino acids. Germline V gene lookup returns CDR1 SGHAT and CDR2 FQNNGV. Deletions cut 6 bases from V and 1 base from J, with 12 bases between. The CDR3 DNA reads TGTGCCAGCAGTTACCGACAAGCGAACACTGAAGCTTTCTTT. Protein product: CASSYRQANTEAFF.

The chain has TRBV9 and TRBJ1-6; 11 bases agree with TRBD1. The J segment lost 10 bases and the V segment lost 4 bases, leaving 10 bases of the junction unmatched. This CDR3 is 16 amino acids long. Germline lookup yields CDR1 SGDLS and CDR2 YYNGEE. Written as DNA, the CDR3 is TGTGCCAGCAGCCCAGGGACAGGGGGAGAGTTATCACCCCTCCACTTT. Translation gives CASSPGTGGELSPLHF.

V is TRBV5-5 and J is TRBJ2-2; possibly TRBD1 or TRBD2 for D (5 bases each). V was clipped by 6 bases and J by 7 bases, with 16 bases between them. The germline V gene encodes CDR1 SGHKS and CDR2 YYEKEE (reference sequence). This CDR3 comprises 14 residues. CDR3 region: CASNYQSGLGELFF. As DNA, the CDR3 is TGTGCCAGCAACTACCAATCGGGGCTCGGGGAGCTGTTTTTT.

V gene TRBV5-6 combines with J gene TRBJ1-6; D is perhaps TRBD1 (6 bases). Germline-derived CDR1 and CDR2 are SGHDT and YYEEEE. The CDR3 sequence is 16 residues long. V was pared by 4 bases and J by 5 bases, with 16 bases between. CDR3: CASSLPGGAHNSPLHF. The CDR3 bases are TGTGCCAGCAGCCTGCCGGGGGGGGCGCATAATTCACCCCTCCACTTT.

This clone was observed a handful of times. The rearrangement links TRBV12-5 to TRBJ2-5; the D gene is possibly TRBD1 (5 bases). Per the germline V gene, CDR1 is LGHNT and CDR2 is FRNRAP. CDR3 length: 14 residues. The V end lost 6 bases, the J end lost 4 bases, and 15 bases lay between the germline ends. Here the CDR3 DNA reads TGTGCTAGTGGGGAAGCAGGGCGTGGAGAGACCCAGTACTTC. Amino acid sequence: CASGEAGRGETQYF.

V usage is TRBV7-9 and J usage is TRBJ2-3; 7 bases agree with TRBD2. After removal of 6 bases from V and 1 base from J, the junction contained 10 bases not matched to a gene. The length of the CDR3 is 16 residues. The V gene's germline CDR1 is SEHNR and CDR2 FQNEAQ (reference sequence). The CDR3: CASSEKAGRGTDTQYF. The CDR3 region has the DNA TGTGCCAGCAGTGAAAAAGCGGGGAGAGGCACAGATACGCAGTATTTT. Using reference TRBV7-9 and TRBJ2-3 for the parts outside the CDR3, the full variable domain is DTGVSQNPRHKITKRGQNVTFRCDPISEHNRLYWYRQTLGQGPEFLTYFQNEAQLEKSRLLSDRFSAERPKGSFSTLEIQRTEQGDSAMYLCASSEKAGRGTDTQYFGPGTRLTVL.

The CDR3 region is CASRRTGGGEAFF. For the CDR3, the DNA is TGTGCCAGCAGGAGGACAGGGGGCGGTGAAGCTTTCTTT. The chain carries TRBV6-6 and TRBJ1-1; 11 bases agree with TRBD1. The germline gives CDR1 MNHNY, CDR2 SVGAGI (reference sequence). The CDR3 is 13 amino acids. The junction had 4 bases not matched to a gene; V was cut back by 6 bases and J by 7 bases.

The genes are TRBV6-5 and TRBJ1-6; no clear D. CDR1 is MNHEY and CDR2 is SVGAGI in the germline V gene. V lost 6 bases to trimming and J lost 7 bases, with 13 bases between them. The CDR3 length is 14 residues. The CDR3 bases are TGTGCCAGCAGGGAAAGGGTGGGGAATTCACCCCTCCACTTT. Translated: CASRERVGNSPLHF.

The sample holds a few counts of this clone. The chain uses TRBV7-7 and TRBJ1-1, with D unresolved. Trimming took off 1 base at V and 1 base at J, with 4 bases between the two ends. The CDR3 length is 13 residues. Germline V lookup: CDR1 SSHAT, CDR2 FNYEAQ (reference sequence). Here the CDR3 DNA reads TGTGCCAGCAGCTTAGTCGAGAACACTGAAGCTTTCTTT. This codes for CASSLVENTEAFF.